This T cell receptor beta chain emerged from a study of T cell responses to AZD1222 COVID-19 vaccine. With regard to this clone: Antigen: not known.

Germline V gene data show CDR1 as SGDLS and CDR2 as YYNGEE. The CDR3 spans 15 residues. V gave up 3 bases and J gave up 8 bases; unmatched junction bases: 7. TCRdb's table, derived via immunoSEQ multiplex PCR, lists solely in-frame clones and lacks some. The sample lists about 140,000 clones, approximately 90% occurring once. The study's findings and limits: In the spike-specific TCR repertoire, nearly half reportedly target unmutated variant regions. The sample set comprised mostly white British donors with more females, and clonal diversity was possibly underestimated.

The specimen comprised peripheral blood, sampled on day 0 of AZD1222 vaccination. This TCR derives from an adult in good health. The V and J genes are TRBV9 and TRBJ1-4, with 10 bases that match TRBD1. CDR3 sequence (DNA): TGTGCCAGCAGCGGACGACAGGGGGCCCGGGAAAAACTGTTTTTT. Its translation is CASSGRQGAREKLFF.